The next 22 T cell receptor beta chains were all read from a single sample in a study of PD-L1 blockade in urothelial cancer. The data were produced by immunoSEQ multiplex PCR, yet TCRdb's version contains in-frame clones alone and is incomplete. The data hold roughly 55,000 clones, with about 86% observed a single time. As to time point: pretreatment peripheral blood. The sequencing here drew on PBMCs, taken around atezolizumab (anti-PD-L1) treatment. The origin of the receptors is a man aged 60-69 years with urothelial cancer.

The rearrangement joins TRBV30 to TRBJ1-2; weak D call: TRBD1 (5 bases). Germline V gives CDR1 GTSNPN, CDR2 SVGIG (reference sequence). The CDR3 runs to 13 residues. The germline V and J ends were trimmed by 4 bases and 7 bases, with 16 bases remaining between them. The CDR3 spells CAWTTGGFGGYTF. The CDR3 DNA is TGTGCCTGGACCACCGGGGGATTTGGTGGCTACACCTTC.

The chain combines TRBV29-1 with TRBJ1-3; a weak D match, TRBD1 (6 bases). The ends were cut back, 6 bases at V and 0 bases at J, with 12 bases in the middle. Germline CDR1 and CDR2: SQVTM and ANQGSEA. The CDR3 extends over 14 amino acids. DNA of the CDR3: TGCAGCGTGAACAGGGCCCTCTCTGGAAACACCATATATTTT. Amino acids: CSVNRALSGNTIYF.

There are a few counts of this clone. The chain has TRBV19 and TRBJ2-3; 11 bases line up with TRBD2. CDR1 and CDR2 (germline): LNHDA, SQIVND (reference sequence). The length of the CDR3 is 17 residues. Trimming at V came to 3 bases and at J to 2 bases, leaving 7 bases not matched to a gene. CDR3 sequence reads: CASSMIPGLAATDTQYF. CDR3 nucleotides: TGTGCCAGTAGTATGATCCCGGGACTAGCGGCCACAGATACGCAGTATTTT.

The rearrangement joins TRBV19 to TRBJ1-4; weak D call: TRBD1 (6 bases). V was clipped by 5 bases and J by 9 bases, with 13 bases between them. Per the germline V gene, CDR1 is LNHDA and CDR2 is SQIVND (reference sequence). There are 13 residues in the CDR3. As DNA, the CDR3 is TGTGCCAGTAGTGGGGACACTGTAAAAAAACTGTTTTTT. Amino acids: CASSGDTVKKLFF.

The rearrangement joins TRBV6-1 to TRBJ2-7, with D perhaps matching TRBD1 (6 bases). Germline V gene data show CDR1 as MNHNS and CDR2 as SASEGT. This CDR3 spans 14 amino acids. Trimming took off 8 bases at V and 4 bases at J, with 18 bases between the two ends. The chain's CDR3 is CASVGTWTRYEQYF. CDR3 sequence (DNA): TGTGCCAGCGTTGGGACATGGACGAGGTACGAGCAGTACTTC.

The chain links TRBV14 to TRBJ2-5; D unresolved. This CDR3 contains 14 residues. V was pared by 1 base and J by 5 bases, with 11 bases between. Germline assignment: CDR1 SGHDN and CDR2 FVKESK. The CDR3, as DNA: TGTGCCAGCAGCCAAGTGGGTCGGGTCGAGACCCAGTACTTC. Protein: CASSQVGRVETQYF.

V gene TRBV30 combines with J gene TRBJ2-7; weak D call: TRBD2 (7 bases). The V gene's germline CDR1 is GTSNPN and CDR2 SVGIG (reference sequence). Deletions cut 0 bases from V and 7 bases from J, with 19 bases between. This CDR3 contains 15 residues. DNA for the CDR3: TGTGCCTGGAGTGTACAGCGGGACACCCAGGGAGAGCAGTACTTC. This encodes CAWSVQRDTQGEQYF.

This clone was seen more than once but under ten times. The J gene is TRBJ1-1, the V gene TRBV5-5; 10 bases agree with TRBD1. The V gene's germline CDR1 is SGHKS and CDR2 YYEKEE (reference sequence). J gave up 1 base and V 3 bases, and 3 bases lay outside the gene matches. The CDR3 totals 15 residues. CDR3 amino acids: CASSSWDRGNTEAFF. The CDR3 bases are TGTGCCAGCAGCTCGTGGGACAGGGGGAACACTGAAGCTTTCTTT.

This chain uses TRBV19 with TRBJ2-1; D ambiguous. Trimming stripped 6 bases from V and 1 base from J, with 16 bases between. Germline V gene data show CDR1 as LNHDA and CDR2 as SQIVND (reference sequence). The CDR3 sequence is 16 residues long. CDR3 amino acids: CASSPRGGKSYNEQFF. CDR3 in DNA: TGTGCCAGTAGCCCCAGAGGTGGCAAATCCTACAATGAGCAGTTCTTC.

The gene calls are TRBV5-1 and TRBJ1-4; no definite D call. The CDR3 loop spans 15 amino acids. V was pared by 4 bases and J by 8 bases, with 18 bases between. Germline V gene sequence: CDR1 SGHRS, CDR2 YFSETQ. The CDR3 coding sequence is TGCGCCAGCAGCCTCGCACCCTTGGGAGGGGAAAAACTGTTTTTT. It codes for CASSLAPLGGEKLFF.

The chain combines TRBV2 with TRBJ2-1; D gene unclear. V lost 2 bases and J lost 5, with 4 bases in between. The CDR3 has 12 amino acids. The germline gives CDR1 SNHLY, CDR2 FYNNEI. CDR3 coding DNA: TGTGCCAGCAGTGAACAGAACAATGAGCAGTTCTTC. Residues: CASSEQNNEQFF.

This chain uses TRBV6-1 with TRBJ1-1, with D possibly TRBD1 on 5 matching bases. CDR1 is MNHNS and CDR2 is SASEGT in the germline V gene. V lost 9 bases and J 5 bases, leaving 22 bases between the germline ends. The CDR3 is made up of 15 amino acids. The CDR3 protein is CASLSEVGGRTEAFF. The CDR3 DNA reads as TGTGCCAGTCTGTCTGAGGTGGGGGGTCGTACTGAAGCTTTCTTT.

The chain employs TRBV9 and TRBJ2-1; 16 bases agree with TRBD2. Germline CDR1 is SGDLS and CDR2 is YYNGEE. The CDR3 is 19 residues long. V shed 7 bases and J 6 bases; nucleotides not matched to a gene: 16. The CDR3 nucleotides are TGTGCCAGCGGGACTAGCGGGAGGGCCGGTTCTGGAGTAATCAATGAGCAGTTCTTC. It specifies CASGTSGRAGSGVINEQFF. The variable domain in full, with the rest retrieved from reference TRBV9 and TRBJ2-1, is DSGVTQTPKHLITATGQRVTLRCSPRSGDLSVYWYQQSLDQGLQFLIQYYNGEERAKGNILERFSAQQFPDLHSELNLSSLELGDSALYFCASGTSGRAGSGVINEQFFGPGTRLTVL.

This clone was recorded only once. This rearrangement joins TRBV6-5 to TRBJ2-7; a weak D match, TRBD2 (5 bases). The V gene lost 4 bases and the J gene lost 1 base, with 11 bases spanning the gap. Looked up from germline, CDR1 is MNHEY and CDR2 is SVGAGI. CDR3 length equals 14 residues. This CDR3 is CASSSISGSYEQYF. The CDR3 region has the DNA TGTGCCAGCAGTTCCATATCGGGGTCCTACGAGCAGTACTTC.

The V gene is TRBV6-5, the J gene TRBJ2-2; D gene uncertain. This CDR3 is 15 amino acids long. V lost 2 bases and J lost 1, with 8 bases in between. CDR1 and CDR2 (germline): MNHEY, SVGAGI. The CDR3 is CASSYRLENTGELFF. In DNA, the CDR3 is TGTGCCAGCAGTTACCGACTGGAGAACACCGGGGAGCTGTTTTTT.

The rearrangement uses TRBV5-1 and TRBJ2-5; 8 bases match TRBD1. This CDR3 contains 16 residues. CDR1 SGHRS and CDR2 YFSETQ come from the germline V gene. V gave up 2 bases and J gave up 3 bases; unmatched junction bases: 9. CDR3 sequence: CASSFNQGAVKETQYF. For the CDR3, the DNA is TGCGCCAGCAGCTTTAACCAGGGGGCGGTAAAAGAGACCCAGTACTTC.

The chain carries TRBV6-4 and TRBJ2-3, with 9 nucleotides matching TRBD2. Germline V gene lookup returns CDR1 MRHNA and CDR2 SNTAGT. CDR3 length: 16 amino acids. After removal of 5 bases from V and 5 bases from J, the junction contained 11 bases not matched to a gene. Written as DNA, the CDR3 is TGTGCCAGCAGTACCTTAGCGGGAGCGCGGGGAGATACGCAGTATTTT. As protein: CASSTLAGARGDTQYF.

The rearrangement uses TRBV6-6 and TRBJ2-7; D call uncertain. With 5 bases removed from V and 3 bases from J, the gap between germline ends came to 8 bases. There are 12 residues in the CDR3. Germline V gene data show CDR1 as MNHNY and CDR2 as SVGAGI (reference sequence). The CDR3 nucleotides read TGTGCCAGCAGTCCCCACAGCTACGAGCAGTACTTC. Protein sequence: CASSPHSYEQYF.

The sample holds one count of this clone. V gene TRBV10-1 combines with J gene TRBJ1-2; 7 bases agree with TRBD1. V lost 2 bases, J lost 6 bases, and 6 bases stayed unmatched. The CDR3 sequence is 14 residues long. The germline CDR1 and CDR2 sequences are WNHNN and SYGVQD (reference sequence). CDR3: CASSETGQVDGYTF. The CDR3 nucleotides read TGCGCCAGCAGTGAGACCGGACAGGTAGATGGCTACACCTTC.

The chain recombines TRBV19 with TRBJ2-7; 7 nucleotides line up with TRBD1. The germline CDR1 and CDR2 sequences are LNHDA and SQIVND (reference sequence). The trim removed 1 base at V and 1 base at J, leaving 4 bases unmatched. The CDR3 runs 15 residues. CDR3 loop: CASSIGTGYSYEQYF. CDR3 nucleotide sequence: TGTGCCAGTAGTATAGGGACAGGTTATTCCTACGAGCAGTACTTC.

In this sample, this clone turned up once. The chain uses TRBV5-4 and TRBJ1-2; 9 positions match TRBD1. The CDR3 is 13 residues long. The germline CDR1 and CDR2 sequences are SGHNT and YYREEE (reference sequence). Trimming cost V 4 bases and J 8 bases; bases outside gene matches: 6. CDR3 bases: TGTGCCAGCAGCCCCCGGACAGGGGAAGGCTACACCTTC. Its translation: CASSPRTGEGYTF.

The CDR3 nucleotides are TGCGCCAGCAGCTTGGTCTCTAGCGGATCGTACAATGAGCAGTTCTTC. Amino acids: CASSLVSSGSYNEQFF. The rearrangement links TRBV5-1 to TRBJ2-1, with 7 positions matching TRBD2. There are 16 residues in the CDR3. CDR1 and CDR2 from the germline V gene are SGHRS and YFSETQ. J was trimmed by 4 bases and V by 0 bases; bases with no gene match: 7.